The clone carrying this TCR beta chain was detected ten times or more. Its antigen remains unidentified. The data were obtained in a study of CD8 T cells in ankylosing spondylitis. Study-wide results and limits: Disease-associated clones were reportedly significantly overrepresented in matched ankylosing spondylitis synovial fluid. About 8 highly homologous variants made up a TCR beta motif, and this motif appeared characteristic of ankylosing spondylitis blood. Peripheral blood samples showed relatively rare disease-linked clones, and these clones were CD8+.

The TCR beta libraries were generated through quantitative 5'-RACE incorporating molecular barcodes. TCRdb re-called the 5' RACE reads through MiXCR, storing one row per CDR3 protein. Among some 200,000 distinct CDR3 sequences, roughly 6.6% were seen once, and the ten largest hold 14%. The ends were cut back, 4 bases at V and 2 bases at J, with 6 bases in the middle. CDR1 is MNHEY and CDR2 is SVGAGI in the germline V gene. The CDR3 is 13 residues long. Sequenced: blood, either unsorted or a sorted T cell fraction (not recorded which). The chain uses TRBV6-5 and TRBJ1-5; D not resolved. This sequence originates from a male donor with ankylosing spondylitis. CDR3 bases: TGTGCCAGCAGTTTTCAGGGCAATCAGCCCCAGCATTTT. This sequence encodes CASSFQGNQPQHF.